Only one count was recorded for the clone carrying this T cell receptor (beta chain). The target antigen is unknown. This sample was taken from a study of T cells in Graves' hyperthyroidism and ophthalmopathy. Study-level findings and limits: From stable hyperthyroidism, ophthalmopathy was separated by a 13 V-J model. Median prediction lead before ophthalmopathy onset was around seven months with the model. Researchers found most expanded thyroid clonotypes above 0.001 in blood as well.

Newly diagnosed hyperthyroidism patients aged 18 to 65 years had disease lasting under 2 months. TCR beta CDR3 region amplification was performed from RNA transcripts. Carried out on the TCR CDR3, a first-round RT-PCR used the HTBI primer set. Via MiXCR, TCRdb re-called the multiplex PCR reads, giving one row per CDR3 protein. This sample has approximately 330,000 distinct CDR3 sequences; about 18% occur once, and the top ten carry about 53%. There are 13 residues in the CDR3. V was trimmed by 6 bases and J by 0 bases, leaving 9 bases between them. The germline V gene has CDR1 DFQATT and CDR2 SNEGSKA (reference sequence).

The chain carries TRBV20-1 and TRBJ1-5; TRBD1 is a possible D gene (6 bases). Sequenced input: blood. This receptor was taken from a woman aged 45-59 years with Graves' hyperthyroidism. CDR3 protein: CSAKDSSNQPQHF. The CDR3 coding sequence is TGCAGTGCCAAGGACAGTAGCAATCAGCCCCAGCATTTT.